Described below is a single T cell receptor (beta chain) sequence and its context. Its antigen is as yet unknown. With V trimmed by 1 base and J by 4 bases, 5 bases remained unmatched. The V gene's germline CDR1 is DFQATT and CDR2 SNEGSKA (reference sequence). The CDR3 length is 14 residues. This entry comes from a study of T cell repertoires in cytomegalovirus infection. Study details: CMV epitopes in the study were HLA-C-restricted (recently identified) and HLA-B-restricted (well studied).

TCRdb re-called the reads through MiXCR, storing one row per CDR3 protein. This table has about 830,000 distinct CDR3 sequences, 30% to 35% appearing once. Study results and caveats: Within the response measured ex vivo, HLA-C-restricted CMV-specific TCR beta clonotypes were dominant.

The TCR was taken from a human donor in good health (CMV status not recorded). Some clones in this sample may be carry-over from other donors' samples. The rearrangement joins TRBV20-1 to TRBJ1-2, with 8 nucleotides matching TRBD1. The source was cultured CD8+ T cells from PBMCs, collected from culture after CMV antigen stimulation. The DNA of the CDR3 is TGCAGTGCTAGAGTCAGGGGGCAGGTCTATGGCTACACCTTC. It yields the protein CSARVRGQVYGYTF.